Listed below are T cell receptor beta chains from one sample, sequenced in a study of T-cell memory formation after mild COVID-19. TCRdb independently ran MiXCR on the 5' RACE reads; one entry per CDR3 protein. Of about 560,000 distinct CDR3 sequences listed, about 20% were seen once; the top ten hold 8.4%. Sequenced: PBMCs or a T cell subset sorted from them (not recorded which). Every receptor here comes from an adult woman who had mild COVID-19 (a few samples of this study predate the infection). Cell type and time point are not known. The CDR3 runs from the conserved cysteine through the conserved F or W. The D gene is left open where the match is weak. Clone size is stated in some rows and not others, as once, few, many or a class when expanded.

CDR3 protein: CASSRPASSTDTQYF; CDR3 DNA: TGTGCCAGCTCCCGCCCCGCCTCTAGCACAGATACGCAGTATTTT; clone size: few; V gene: TRBV6-2/TRBV6-3; D gene: .; CDR3 length: 15; J gene: TRBJ2-3
CDR3 protein: CASSSGGSDFYGYTF; CDR3 DNA: TGTGCCAGCAGTTCGGGGGGCAGCGACTTCTATGGCTACACCTTC; clone size: .; V gene: TRBV27; D gene: .; CDR3 length: 15; J gene: TRBJ1-2
CDR3 protein: CASSLARSGAGAKNIQYF; CDR3 DNA: TGTGCCAGCAGCTTAGCGCGGAGCGGAGCGGGGGCCAAAAACATTCAGTACTTC; clone size: .; V gene: TRBV7-2; D gene: TRBD2; CDR3 length: 18; J gene: TRBJ2-4
CDR3 protein: CASSQDPPTDYSGANVLTF; CDR3 DNA: TGCGCCAGCAGCCAAGACCCGCCGACTGACTACTCTGGGGCCAACGTCCTGACTTTC; clone size: .; V gene: TRBV4-1; D gene: .; CDR3 length: 19; J gene: TRBJ2-6
CDR3 protein: CATSGRGDATDTQYF; CDR3 DNA: TGTGCCACCAGTGGCCGTGGCGATGCCACAGATACGCAGTATTTT; clone size: .; V gene: TRBV24-1; D gene: .; CDR3 length: 15; J gene: TRBJ2-3
CDR3 protein: CTSSQDVGEGPTDTQYF; CDR3 DNA: TGCACCAGCAGCCAAGATGTAGGGGAGGGCCCCACAGATACGCAGTATTTT; clone size: .; V gene: TRBV1; D gene: .; CDR3 length: 17; J gene: TRBJ2-3
CDR3 protein: CASSEANTGELFF; CDR3 DNA: TGTGCCAGCAGTGAGGCCAACACCGGGGAGCTGTTTTTT; clone size: few; V gene: TRBV25-1; D gene: .; CDR3 length: 13; J gene: TRBJ2-2
CDR3 protein: CASSNPGQGAAEAFF; CDR3 DNA: TGTGCCAGCAGTAACCCGGGACAGGGGGCCGCTGAAGCTTTCTTT; clone size: .; V gene: TRBV6-5; D gene: TRBD1; CDR3 length: 15; J gene: TRBJ1-1
CDR3 protein: CSVVAAGGAGTEAFF; CDR3 DNA: TGCAGCGTTGTGGCAGCTGGTGGAGCGGGCACTGAAGCTTTCTTT; clone size: few; V gene: TRBV29-1; D gene: .; CDR3 length: 15; J gene: TRBJ1-1
CDR3 protein: CASSRPRRFMASGNTIYF; CDR3 DNA: TGTGCCAGCAGTCGCCCACGGAGATTCATGGCTTCTGGAAACACCATATATTTT; clone size: .; V gene: TRBV6-2/TRBV6-3; D gene: .; CDR3 length: 18; J gene: TRBJ1-3
CDR3 protein: CASTPSGLDKNIQYF; CDR3 DNA: TGTGCTTCGACCCCATCGGGGCTTGACAAAAACATTCAGTACTTC; clone size: .; V gene: TRBV7-9; D gene: .; CDR3 length: 15; J gene: TRBJ2-4
CDR3 protein: CASSLTGAGGFYGYTF; CDR3 DNA: TGTGCCAGCAGCTTAACCGGGGCAGGGGGGTTCTATGGCTACACCTTC; clone size: few; V gene: TRBV7-2; D gene: TRBD1; CDR3 length: 16; J gene: TRBJ1-2
CDR3 protein: CASSPPPWTAFYNEQFF; CDR3 DNA: TGTGCCAGCAGTCCTCCCCCCTGGACAGCCTTTTACAATGAGCAGTTCTTC; clone size: .; V gene: TRBV11-2; D gene: .; CDR3 length: 17; J gene: TRBJ2-1
CDR3 protein: CAISDLRDDYGYTF; CDR3 DNA: TGTGCCATCAGTGATCTCAGGGACGACTATGGCTACACCTTC; clone size: .; V gene: TRBV10-3; D gene: .; CDR3 length: 14; J gene: TRBJ1-2
CDR3 protein: CASSSPRTGPYGYTF; CDR3 DNA: TGTGCCAGCAGCTCCCCCCGGACAGGGCCGTATGGCTACACCTTC; clone size: .; V gene: TRBV11-2; D gene: TRBD1; CDR3 length: 15; J gene: TRBJ1-2
CDR3 protein: CAISPGTSRGYEQYF; CDR3 DNA: TGTGCCATCAGCCCCGGGACTAGCCGCGGCTACGAGCAGTACTTC; clone size: few; V gene: TRBV10-3; D gene: TRBD2; CDR3 length: 15; J gene: TRBJ2-7
CDR3 protein: CAWSNFAYEQYF; CDR3 DNA: TGTGCCTGGAGTAACTTCGCCTACGAGCAGTACTTC; clone size: few; V gene: TRBV30; D gene: .; CDR3 length: 12; J gene: TRBJ2-7